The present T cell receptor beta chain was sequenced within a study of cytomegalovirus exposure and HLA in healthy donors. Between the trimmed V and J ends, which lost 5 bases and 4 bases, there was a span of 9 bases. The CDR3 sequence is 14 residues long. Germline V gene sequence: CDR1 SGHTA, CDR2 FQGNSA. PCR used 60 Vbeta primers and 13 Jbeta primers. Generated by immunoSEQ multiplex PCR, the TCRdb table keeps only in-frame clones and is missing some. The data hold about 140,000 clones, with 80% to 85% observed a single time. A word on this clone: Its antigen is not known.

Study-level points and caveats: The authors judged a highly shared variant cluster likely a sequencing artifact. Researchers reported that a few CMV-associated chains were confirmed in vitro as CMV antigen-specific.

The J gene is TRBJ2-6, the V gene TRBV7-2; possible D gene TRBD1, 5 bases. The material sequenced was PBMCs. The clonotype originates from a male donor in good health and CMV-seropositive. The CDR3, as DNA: TGTGCCAGCAGCGGGGCGCCCGGGGCCAACGTCCTGACTTTC. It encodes CASSGAPGANVLTF.